The 30 T cell receptor beta chains in this list originate from one sample, sequenced in a study of cytomegalovirus exposure and HLA in healthy donors. Generated by immunoSEQ multiplex PCR, the TCRdb table keeps only in-frame clones and is missing some. The repertoire holds under 50,000 clones, with 94% as singletons. Specimen: PBMCs. Every receptor here comes from a woman between 18 and 29 years old in good health and CMV-seropositive.

The chain couples TRBV7-2 to TRBJ2-3, with D possibly TRBD2 on 6 matching bases. Germline-derived CDR1 and CDR2 are SGHTA and FQGNSA. This CDR3 spans 14 amino acids. The V and J ends lost 1 base and 3 bases respectively, with 8 bases between them. The CDR3 is CASSLVSGTDTQYF. In DNA form, the CDR3 reads TGTGCCAGCAGCTTAGTTAGCGGAACAGATACGCAGTATTTT.

The chain carries TRBV7-9 and TRBJ2-7; weak D call: TRBD1 (6 bases). Germline-derived CDR1 and CDR2 are SEHNR and FQNEAQ (reference sequence). The CDR3 contains 16 residues. The V gene lost 1 base and the J gene lost 3 bases, with 16 bases spanning the gap. The CDR3 is CASSLGNRELGYEQYF. Here the CDR3 DNA reads TGTGCCAGCAGCTTAGGGAACAGGGAGTTAGGCTACGAGCAGTACTTC. The complete variable domain, with remaining parts taken from reference TRBV7-9 and TRBJ2-7, reads DTGVSQNPRHKITKRGQNVTFRCDPISEHNRLYWYRQTLGQGPEFLTYFQNEAQLEKSRLLSDRFSAERPKGSFSTLEIQRTEQGDSAMYLCASSLGNRELGYEQYFGPGTRLTVT.

The chain uses TRBV28 and TRBJ2-1; TRBD1 is a possible D gene (8 bases). This CDR3 spans 19 amino acids. V shed 2 bases and J shed 0 bases, with 20 bases lying between them. Looked up from germline, CDR1 is MDHEN and CDR2 is SYDVKM. The CDR3 protein is CASSLDRGGPHPSYNEQFF. DNA of the CDR3: TGTGCCAGCAGTTTAGACAGGGGAGGGCCCCACCCCTCCTACAATGAGCAGTTCTTC.

CDR3 coding DNA: TGTGCCAGCAGCTTCAGTCCAGGGCCCGGCACAGATACGCAGTATTTT. Encoded protein: CASSFSPGPGTDTQYF. This chain links TRBV5-4 with TRBJ2-3, with a tentative D call TRBD1 (5 bases). Looked up from germline, CDR1 is SGHNT and CDR2 is YYREEE (reference sequence). CDR3 size: 16 residues. Trimming cost V 2 bases and J 1 base, with 14 bases left between them.

The chain is built from TRBV6-1 and TRBJ2-5; 9 positions match TRBD1. Trimming took 1 base from V and 2 from J; bases not matched to a gene: 11. The V gene's germline CDR1 is MNHNS and CDR2 SASEGT. The CDR3 is 18 residues long. The CDR3 reads CASSEGLPGQGLQETQYF. The CDR3 nucleotides are TGTGCCAGCAGTGAAGGGTTACCGGGACAGGGACTACAAGAGACCCAGTACTTC.

The J gene is TRBJ2-5, the V gene TRBV30, with D perhaps TRBD2 (6 bases). Trimming removed 0 bases at V and 7 bases at J, with 12 bases between. CDR3 length: 13 amino acids. Germline CDR1 reads GTSNPN; CDR2 reads SVGIG (reference sequence). The DNA of the CDR3 is TGTGCCTGGAGTGTAGGGACCGGGGGGACCCAGTACTTC. Translated, it gives CAWSVGTGGTQYF.

The chain has TRBV7-6 and TRBJ2-2; 14 bases fit TRBD2. The junction had 6 bases not matched to a gene; V was cut back by 1 base and J by 5 bases. Germline lookup yields CDR1 SGHVS and CDR2 FNYEAQ. This CDR3 has 18 residues. This CDR3 reads CASSLGGLAGVGTGELFF. The CDR3 region has the DNA TGTGCCAGCAGCTTAGGGGGACTAGCGGGAGTGGGAACCGGGGAGCTGTTTTTT.

CDR3 residues: CASSIDRQGADTQYF. The CDR3 bases are TGTGCCAGTAGTATAGATCGGCAGGGGGCGGATACGCAGTATTTT. J is TRBJ2-3 and V is TRBV19, with 8 positions matching TRBD1. The germline V gene encodes CDR1 LNHDA and CDR2 SQIVND (reference sequence). The V segment lost 0 bases and the J segment 6 bases; nucleotides outside the gene matches: 5. The CDR3 is 15 residues long.

V gene TRBV30 combines with J gene TRBJ1-2, with 7 bases fitting TRBD1. The V gene's germline CDR1 is GTSNPN and CDR2 SVGIG (reference sequence). J gave up 11 bases and V 2 bases, and 11 bases lay outside the gene matches. The CDR3 is 13 amino acids. Written as DNA, the CDR3 is TGTGCCTGGAGTTTAGGGGGCATTTTGGGATACACCTTC. It translates to CAWSLGGILGYTF.

CDR3 loop: CAWSVTGGNTIYF. In DNA form, the CDR3 reads TGTGCCTGGAGTGTGACAGGAGGAAACACCATATATTTT. The chain recombines TRBV30 with TRBJ1-3, with D maybe TRBD1 (6 bases). CDR1 is GTSNPN and CDR2 is SVGIG in the germline V gene (reference sequence). Trimming stripped 0 bases from V and 4 bases from J, with 7 bases between. There are 13 residues in the CDR3.

This chain links TRBV28 with TRBJ2-7; TRBD1 aligns across 7 bases. After removal of 3 bases from V and 3 bases from J, the junction contained 5 bases not matched to a gene. This CDR3 is built from 14 residues. Germline V CDR1 and CDR2: MDHEN, SYDVKM. CDR3 loop: CASSLVAGGYEQYF. The CDR3 DNA reads as TGTGCCAGCAGTTTGGTGGCAGGGGGCTACGAGCAGTACTTC. The full variable domain, completed using reference TRBV28 and TRBJ2-7, is DVKVTQSSRYLVKRTGEKVFLECVQDMDHENMFWYRQDPGLGLRLIYFSYDVKMKEKGDIPEGYSVSREKKERFSLILESASTNQTSMYLCASSLVAGGYEQYFGPGTRLTVT.

The V call is TRBV27, the J call TRBJ2-2, with 11 bases that match TRBD2. CDR1 MNHEY and CDR2 SMNVEV come from the germline V gene (reference sequence). This CDR3 contains 16 residues. The J segment lost 4 bases and the V segment lost 0 bases, leaving 1 base of the junction unmatched. DNA of the CDR3: TGTGCCAGCAGTTTATCACTAGCGGGAGCCACCGGGGAGCTGTTTTTT. This sequence encodes CASSLSLAGATGELFF.

The V and J genes are TRBV10-1 and TRBJ2-7; TRBD2 agrees at 7 bases. The ends lost 6 bases at V and 4 bases at J; junction bases unmatched: 12. Germline CDR1 reads WNHNN; CDR2 reads SYGVQD (reference sequence). CDR3 size: 15 residues. CDR3 bases: TGCGCCAGCAGCCGGGACCTAGCGGCCCTTTACGAGCAGTACTTC. Encoded protein: CASSRDLAALYEQYF.

The gene calls are TRBV5-5 and TRBJ1-5; TRBD1 might be the D (5 bases). This CDR3 contains 16 residues. Germline loops: CDR1 SGHKS, CDR2 YYEKEE (reference sequence). Trimming removed 0 bases at V and 1 base at J, with 11 bases between. For the CDR3, the DNA is TGTGCCAGCAGCTTGGCCCCGGCAGGGAGCAATCAGCCCCAGCATTTT. Translating gives CASSLAPAGSNQPQHF.

This rearrangement joins TRBV28 to TRBJ2-7, with 10 bases lining up with TRBD2. Germline V gene sequence: CDR1 MDHEN, CDR2 SYDVKM. J gave up 4 bases and V 5 bases, and 11 bases lay outside the gene matches. This CDR3 is built from 16 residues. In DNA form, the CDR3 reads TGTGCCAGCAGTCCTCACCGTAGCGGGAGGAGGTACGAGCAGTACTTC. Translating gives CASSPHRSGRRYEQYF. Supplemented by reference TRBV28 and TRBJ2-7, the full variable domain reads DVKVTQSSRYLVKRTGEKVFLECVQDMDHENMFWYRQDPGLGLRLIYFSYDVKMKEKGDIPEGYSVSREKKERFSLILESASTNQTSMYLCASSPHRSGRRYEQYFGPGTRLTVT.

The CDR3 DNA sequence: TGTGCCAGCAGCAGCGGGACTAGCGGGAGAAGGTCCTACAATGAGCAGTTCTTC. Translated: CASSSGTSGRRSYNEQFF. J is TRBJ2-1 and V is TRBV7-8; 14 positions agree with TRBD2. Germline V gene data show CDR1 as SGHVS and CDR2 as FQNEAQ. This CDR3 comprises 18 residues. With 5 bases clipped from V and 1 base from J, the junction kept 7 bases outside the gene matches.

V usage is TRBV9 and J usage is TRBJ2-1, with 9 bases matching TRBD2. The trim removed 0 bases at V and 7 bases at J, leaving 11 bases unmatched. The CDR3 covers 17 residues. Germline-derived CDR1 and CDR2 are SGDLS and YYNGEE. CDR3 protein: CASSVEIAGVGGNEQFF. Written as DNA, the CDR3 is TGTGCCAGCAGCGTAGAAATAGCGGGAGTTGGCGGGAATGAGCAGTTCTTC.

This clone was recorded only once. The rearrangement joins TRBV13 to TRBJ2-3, with TRBD1 matching over 7 bases. The CDR3 runs 14 residues. The ends lost 5 bases at V and 1 base at J; junction bases unmatched: 3. Looked up from germline, CDR1 is PRHDT and CDR2 is FYEKMQ (reference sequence). As DNA, the CDR3 is TGTGCCAGCAGCCCAGGGACAGGCACAGATACGCAGTATTTT. Its protein product is CASSPGTGTDTQYF. Full variable domain (remainder filled in from reference TRBV13 and TRBJ2-3): AAGVIQSPRHLIKEKRETATLKCYPIPRHDTVYWYQQGPGQDPQFLISFYEKMQSDKGSIPDRFSAQQFSDYHSELNMSSLELGDSALYFCASSPGTGTDTQYFGPGTRLTVL.

J is TRBJ2-5 and V is TRBV19; 8 nucleotides align to TRBD2. Germline V gives CDR1 LNHDA, CDR2 SQIVND (reference sequence). This CDR3 is 15 amino acids long. V dropped 9 bases and J dropped 1; count of bases not matched to a gene: 10. The CDR3 loop is CASLPSGHPQETQYF. The CDR3 DNA follows: TGTGCCAGCCTTCCTAGCGGGCATCCCCAAGAGACCCAGTACTTC.

The chain links TRBV9 to TRBJ2-1, with 11 bases that match TRBD2. This CDR3 has 15 amino acids. Germline V gene sequence: CDR1 SGDLS, CDR2 YYNGEE. V dropped 0 bases and J dropped 4; count of bases not matched to a gene: 0. DNA of the CDR3: TGTGCCAGCAGCGTAGGACTAGCGGGGTACAATGAGCAGTTCTTC. Its translation is CASSVGLAGYNEQFF.

The chain combines TRBV5-6 with TRBJ2-3; the D gene is possibly TRBD1 (6 bases). The V gene's germline CDR1 is SGHDT and CDR2 YYEEEE. The CDR3 loop spans 16 amino acids. Trimming took off 1 base at V and 0 bases at J, with 12 bases between the two ends. As DNA, the CDR3 is TGTGCCAGCAGCTTGTTTTGGGGGCTAAGCACAGATACGCAGTATTTT. Translation: CASSLFWGLSTDTQYF.

The rearrangement links TRBV19 to TRBJ1-1; a possible D gene is TRBD1 (6 bases). The CDR3 is made up of 13 amino acids. Trimming took off 7 bases at V and 4 bases at J, with 13 bases between the two ends. The V gene's germline CDR1 is LNHDA and CDR2 SQIVND (reference sequence). In DNA form, the CDR3 reads TGTGCCAGTACTGCTCGAGGGGGCACTGAAGCTTTCTTT. This sequence encodes CASTARGGTEAFF. Complete variable domain (other parts from reference TRBV19 and TRBJ1-1): DGGITQSPKYLFRKEGQNVTLSCEQNLNHDAMYWYRQDPGQGLRLIYYSQIVNDFQKGDIAEGYSVSREKKESFPLTVTSAQKNPTAFYLCASTARGGTEAFFGQGTRLTVV.

This chain joins TRBV4-2 and TRBJ2-7; the match to TRBD2 covers 8 bases. The germline V gene encodes CDR1 LGHNA and CDR2 YNFKEQ. V shed 4 bases, J shed 1 base, and the junction held 15 bases outside the gene matches. The CDR3 has 18 amino acids. The CDR3 loop reads CASSPTSSGLARSYEQYF. The DNA of the CDR3 is TGTGCCAGCAGCCCCACTTCTAGCGGACTAGCAAGGTCCTACGAGCAGTACTTC.

The chain recombines TRBV30 with TRBJ1-2; the match to TRBD1 covers 7 bases. CDR3 length equals 13 residues. J gave up 8 bases and V 0 bases, and 6 bases lay outside the gene matches. CDR1 is GTSNPN, CDR2 SVGIG, per germline (reference sequence). Here the CDR3 DNA reads TGTGCCTGGAGTGTACGAGGGGGCTTGGGCTACACCTTC. Protein: CAWSVRGGLGYTF.

J is TRBJ2-2 and V is TRBV30; weak D call: TRBD1 (6 bases). CDR3 size: 13 residues. The V end lost 2 bases, the J end lost 7 bases, and 11 bases lay between the germline ends. Germline V gene lookup returns CDR1 GTSNPN and CDR2 SVGIG (reference sequence). CDR3 in DNA: TGTGCCTGGAGTAGGGGGTGGAACGGGGAGCTGTTTTTT. Translated: CAWSRGWNGELFF.

The chain links TRBV6-5 to TRBJ2-3, with 7 bases identical to TRBD2. Germline lookup yields CDR1 MNHEY and CDR2 SVGAGI. Trimming at V came to 2 bases and at J to 4 bases, leaving 6 bases not matched to a gene. The CDR3 covers 15 residues. CDR3 region: CASSYKGGRSDTQYF. CDR3 nucleotide sequence: TGTGCCAGCAGTTACAAGGGAGGGCGGTCAGATACGCAGTATTTT.

The genes are TRBV29-1 and TRBJ2-3, with 7 bases lining up with TRBD2. V lost 3 bases to trimming and J lost 5 bases; unmatched junction nucleotides: 8. From germline, CDR1 is SQVTM and CDR2 ANQGSEA. This CDR3 spans 14 amino acids. The CDR3 nucleotides are TGCAGCGTTGACCCTAGCGGATCCGGAGATACGCAGTATTTT. It encodes CSVDPSGSGDTQYF.

The rearrangement links TRBV7-9 to TRBJ2-3; D might be TRBD2 (5 bases). Germline-derived CDR1 and CDR2 are SEHNR and FQNEAQ (reference sequence). The V end was cut by 3 bases, the J end by 3 bases, with 10 bases between. This CDR3 is 14 amino acids long. Here the CDR3 DNA reads TGTGCCAGCAGCTTCGACCTAGCAACAGATACGCAGTATTTT. Its translation is CASSFDLATDTQYF. The whole variable domain, filled in from reference TRBV7-9 and TRBJ2-3, reads DTGVSQNPRHKITKRGQNVTFRCDPISEHNRLYWYRQTLGQGPEFLTYFQNEAQLEKSRLLSDRFSAERPKGSFSTLEIQRTEQGDSAMYLCASSFDLATDTQYFGPGTRLTVL.

The chain is built from TRBV6-5 and TRBJ2-1; no firm D call. Trimming removed 2 bases at V and 8 bases at J, with 10 bases between. The CDR3 runs to 13 residues. Germline-derived CDR1 and CDR2 are MNHEY and SVGAGI. In nucleotides, the CDR3 is TGTGCCAGCAGTTACGCCCATCCGGATGAGCAGTTCTTC. Amino acid sequence: CASSYAHPDEQFF.

The J gene is TRBJ1-5, the V gene TRBV6-5; weak D call: TRBD1 (5 bases). With 0 bases removed from V and 6 bases from J, the gap between germline ends came to 9 bases. The length of the CDR3 is 14 residues. Germline CDR1 and CDR2: MNHEY and SVGAGI. The CDR3 spells CASSYSAGIQPQHF. The CDR3 nucleotides are TGTGCCAGCAGTTACTCGGCAGGGATTCAGCCCCAGCATTTT.